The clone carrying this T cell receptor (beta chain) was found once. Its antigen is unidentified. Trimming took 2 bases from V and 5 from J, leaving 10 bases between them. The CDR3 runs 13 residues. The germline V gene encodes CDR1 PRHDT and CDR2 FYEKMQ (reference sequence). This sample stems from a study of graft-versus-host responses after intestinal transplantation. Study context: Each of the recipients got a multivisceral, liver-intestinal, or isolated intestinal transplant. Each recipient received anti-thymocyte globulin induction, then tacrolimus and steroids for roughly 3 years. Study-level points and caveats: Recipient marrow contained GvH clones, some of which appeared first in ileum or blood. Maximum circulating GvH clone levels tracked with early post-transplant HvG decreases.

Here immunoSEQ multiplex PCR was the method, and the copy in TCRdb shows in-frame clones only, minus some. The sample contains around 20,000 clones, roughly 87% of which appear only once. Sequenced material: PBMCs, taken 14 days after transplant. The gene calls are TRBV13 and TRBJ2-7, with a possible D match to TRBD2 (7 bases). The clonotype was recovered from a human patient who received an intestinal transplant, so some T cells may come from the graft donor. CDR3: CASSLRGRDEQYF. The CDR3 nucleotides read TGTGCCAGCAGCTTAAGGGGGAGGGACGAGCAGTACTTC.